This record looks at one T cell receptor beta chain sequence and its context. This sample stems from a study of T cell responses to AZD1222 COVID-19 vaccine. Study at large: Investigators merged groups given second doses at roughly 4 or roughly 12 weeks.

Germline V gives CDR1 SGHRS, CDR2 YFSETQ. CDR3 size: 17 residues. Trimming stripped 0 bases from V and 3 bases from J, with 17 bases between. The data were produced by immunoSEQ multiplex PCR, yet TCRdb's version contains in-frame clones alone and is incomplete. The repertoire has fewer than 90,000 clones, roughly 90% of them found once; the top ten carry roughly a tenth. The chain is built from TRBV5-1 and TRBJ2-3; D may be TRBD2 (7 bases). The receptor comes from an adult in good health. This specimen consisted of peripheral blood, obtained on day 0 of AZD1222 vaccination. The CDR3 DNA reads TGCGCCAGCAGCTTGGCTTTTCGGGGGGCGGGAACAGATACGCAGTATTTT. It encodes CASSLAFRGAGTDTQYF.